The clone carrying this T cell receptor (beta chain) was recorded once. What it binds is not known. This sample stems from a study of shared clonotypes between healthy human individuals. Overall study results and limits: Naive subsets typically showed greater estimated richness than memory subsets. Sampling covered nothing but blood. Tissue TCR repertoires likely differ from those found in blood.

Free of recent acute infections or vaccinations, the donors were healthy HIV-negative adults. The CDR3 contains 17 residues. Trimming took off 1 base at V and 2 bases at J, with 18 bases between the two ends. Germline V gives CDR1 SGHDT, CDR2 YYEEEE. Method: immunoSEQ multiplex PCR; TCRdb's copy keeps in-frame clones and lacks some. In the table there are 2,500,000 or so clones, about 90% of which are singletons. Material: naive CD4+ T cells from PBMCs. Subset: CD45RA+ positively selected. The clonotype originates from a man between 18 and 29 years old in good health. Some clones in this sample may be carry-over from other donors' samples. The chain carries TRBV5-6 and TRBJ1-2; D gene uncertain. The CDR3 reads CASSLYGQVEINYGYTF. CDR3 nucleotide sequence: TGTGCCAGCAGCTTGTATGGGCAGGTCGAAATCAACTATGGCTACACCTTC.